Below are 3 T cell receptor beta chains sequenced from a single sample in a study of control samples from healthy donors and cancer patients. Sequenced by immunoSEQ multiplex PCR; TCRdb stores in-frame clones only, minus some. The sample contains about 150,000 clones, about 93% of which appear only once. Sequencing was performed on blood. These receptors came from a man aged 50 to 59 in good health.

The V and J genes are TRBV27 and TRBJ1-1; D not resolved. The CDR3 totals 13 residues. Trimming shortened V by 2 bases and J by 3 bases, and 7 bases separated the two germline ends. Per the germline V gene, CDR1 is MNHEY and CDR2 is SMNVEV (reference sequence). The CDR3 loop is CASSLTRYTEAFF. For the CDR3, the DNA is TGTGCCAGCAGTTTAACGAGGTACACTGAAGCTTTCTTT.

This chain connects TRBV18 to TRBJ2-7, with D possibly being TRBD1 (6 bases). Germline V CDR1 and CDR2: KGHSH, LQKENI. The CDR3 length is 15 residues. Trimming left V 6 bases short and J 0 bases short, with 15 bases between. The CDR3 is CASSPTQQGSYEQYF. DNA of the CDR3: TGTGCCAGCTCCCCCACCCAACAGGGCTCCTACGAGCAGTACTTC.

This clone was recorded only once. The V gene is TRBV18, the J gene TRBJ1-1, with D perhaps matching TRBD1 (5 bases). This CDR3 is 15 amino acids long. V gave up 1 base and J gave up 5 bases, with 14 bases separating them. The V gene's germline CDR1 is KGHSH and CDR2 LQKENI. DNA of the CDR3: TGTGCCAGCTCACCACTTGTAAGGGGTACGACTGAAGCTTTCTTT. As protein: CASSPLVRGTTEAFF. The complete variable domain, with remaining parts taken from reference TRBV18 and TRBJ1-1, reads NAGVMQNPRHLVRRRGQEARLRCSPMKGHSHVYWYRQLPEEGLKFMVYLQKENIIDESGMPKERFSAEFPKEGPSILRIQQVVRGDSAAYFCASSPLVRGTTEAFFGQGTRLTVV.